This note documents a single TCR beta chain sequence. The antigen is not known. These data are taken from a study of early T cells in non-severe SARS-CoV-2 infection. Study summary: Chains from this unsorted whole-blood bulk RNA could not be paired. Study results and caveats: Matching against VDJdb likely underestimated virus-specific expansions, favoring anti-spike CD8.

This CDR3 is built from 16 residues. CDR1 is SGHAT, CDR2 FQNNGV, per germline. Trimming left V 0 bases short and J 1 base short, with 10 bases between. Individually, cDNA molecules had unique molecular identifiers attached to them. TCRdb reanalysed the 5' RACE reads using MiXCR and keeps one entry per CDR3 protein. Among some 80,000 distinct CDR3 sequences listed, 9.5% to 15% were seen once. The source material was whole blood, sampled at baseline. The J gene is TRBJ2-1, the V gene TRBV11-2; possible D gene TRBD2, 6 bases. This receptor was taken from an adult who was a healthcare worker with PCR-confirmed SARS-CoV-2 infection or an uninfected control (not recorded which). The donor label of this sample is uncertain. CDR3 in DNA: TGTGCCAGCAGCTTAGAGGGGAGGATTTCCTACAATGAGCAGTTCTTC. As protein: CASSLEGRISYNEQFF.